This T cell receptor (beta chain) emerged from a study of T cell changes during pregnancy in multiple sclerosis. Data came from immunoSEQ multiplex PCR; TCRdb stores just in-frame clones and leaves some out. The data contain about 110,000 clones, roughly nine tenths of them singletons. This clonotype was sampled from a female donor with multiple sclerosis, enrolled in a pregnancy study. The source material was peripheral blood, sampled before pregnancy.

The CDR3: CASTLDRGQGETQYF. CDR3 sequence (DNA): TGTGCCAGCACCCTGGACAGGGGGCAGGGAGAGACCCAGTACTTC. The chain recombines TRBV2 with TRBJ2-5; 11 bases agree with TRBD1. Germline V gene sequence: CDR1 SNHLY, CDR2 FYNNEI. V lost 7 bases to trimming and J lost 4 bases; unmatched junction nucleotides: 8. This CDR3 is 15 amino acids long.